The subject of this entry is one T cell receptor (beta chain). Its antigen is unidentified. This CDR3 has 23 amino acids. These data belong to a study of CXCR3-negative and CXCR3-positive naive CD8 T cells. CD45RO-CCR7+CD27+CD95- marked naive CD8+ T cells. Points from the study as a whole: Similarly elevated diversity marked both naive subsets, with memory CD8+ cells showing far lower diversity. Naive subsets had comparable surface CD5, so TRB CDR3 properties gauged TCR strength. Relative to CXCR3-negative naive cells, CXCR3-positive naive cells had more hydrophobic TRB CDR3s. Both naive subsets, CXCR3-negative and CXCR3-positive, displayed similar TRBV-TRBJ usage, unlike memory cells.

Preparation of TRB cDNA libraries relied on 5' RACE carrying UMI labels. TCRdb re-called the 5' RACE reads and gives one entry per CDR3 protein, without DNA. This repertoire includes under 75,000 distinct CDR3 sequences. The sample consisted of naive CXCR3+ CD8+ T cells from blood. Subset defined: CD45RO-CCR7+CD27+CD95- naive CD8+ T cells expressing CXCR3 (TNR3+). The receptor comes from a human donor in good health. Some clones in this sample may be carry-over from other donors' samples. This chain links TRBV23-1 with TRBJ2-5; TCRdb calls TRBD2, which cannot be checked without DNA. TRBV23-1 is classed as an ORF, of uncertain function. This CDR3 reads CASSQLYTLPGLAGGPGQETQYF.